This entry lists 7 T cell receptor beta chains sequenced from one sample in a study of cytomegalovirus exposure and HLA in healthy donors. In the PCR, 60 Vbeta and 13 Jbeta primers were used. Some clones are missing from TCRdb's copy, which holds only in-frame ones; the method was immunoSEQ multiplex PCR. Here the sample spans 110,000 to 150,000 clones, 60% to 80% being singletons. Material for sequencing was PBMCs. These TCRs come from a woman in her 30s in good health and CMV-seronegative.

V and J are TRBV5-1 and TRBJ2-1; 10 nucleotides line up with TRBD2. The CDR3 spans 15 residues. V was clipped by 0 bases and J by 4 bases; unmatched bases: 1. Germline V gene lookup returns CDR1 SGHRS and CDR2 YFSETQ. The CDR3 region is CASSLVTSGYNEQFF. The CDR3 nucleotides read TGCGCCAGCAGCTTGGTGACTAGCGGGTACAATGAGCAGTTCTTC. The entire variable domain, with the rest obtained from reference TRBV5-1 and TRBJ2-1, is as follows: KAGVTQTPRYLIKTRGQQVTLSCSPISGHRSVSWYQQTPGQGLQFLFEYFSETQRNKGNFPGRFSGRQFSNSRSEMNVSTLELGDSALYLCASSLVTSGYNEQFFGPGTRLTVL.

This chain links TRBV14 with TRBJ2-7; D may be TRBD1 (5 bases). This CDR3 has 17 residues. The germline V gene encodes CDR1 SGHDN and CDR2 FVKESK. The V end was cut by 1 base, the J end by 6 bases, with 22 bases between. The CDR3: CASSQVQGPGRLGEQYF. The CDR3 DNA reads as TGTGCCAGCAGCCAAGTCCAGGGCCCGGGTCGGCTGGGCGAGCAGTACTTC.

The rearrangement links TRBV5-1 to TRBJ2-3, with 8 bases fitting TRBD1. The CDR3 is 14 residues long. The junction had 1 base not matched to a gene; V was cut back by 3 bases and J by 1 base. Germline V CDR1 and CDR2: SGHRS, YFSETQ. Here the CDR3 reads CASSSTGGTDTQYF. DNA of the CDR3: TGCGCCAGCAGCTCGACAGGGGGCACAGATACGCAGTATTTT.

The DNA for the CDR3 is TGCGCCAGCAGCCAAGAGGAGGGCCTTAGGTCCTACAATGAGCAGTTCTTC. This translates into CASSQEEGLRSYNEQFF. V is TRBV4-1 and J is TRBJ2-1; a possible D gene is TRBD2 (6 bases). The CDR3 runs 17 residues. Germline V gene lookup returns CDR1 MGHRA and CDR2 YSYEKL. The ends were cut back, 0 bases at V and 1 base at J, with 13 bases in the middle.

This chain connects TRBV5-8 to TRBJ1-3; no definite D call. Germline lookup yields CDR1 SGHTS and CDR2 YDEGEE. The CDR3 is made up of 14 amino acids. Trimming pared 0 bases from V and 0 bases from J, leaving 4 bases between. CDR3 coding DNA: TGTGCCAGCAGCTTGGGGCTCTCTGGAAACACCATATATTTT. Encoded protein: CASSLGLSGNTIYF.

The chain links TRBV9 to TRBJ2-5; 13 positions match TRBD2. The V and J ends lost 4 bases and 2 bases, in that order; junction bases with no gene match: 2. Germline V CDR1 and CDR2: SGDLS, YYNGEE. The CDR3 has 15 residues. CDR3 amino acids: CASSPGLAGQETQYF. The CDR3 region has the DNA TGTGCCAGCAGCCCGGGACTAGCGGGGCAAGAGACCCAGTACTTC.

The chain carries TRBV11-2 and TRBJ2-7, with TRBD1 as a possible D gene (5 bases). The V and J ends lost 6 bases and 2 bases respectively, with 11 bases between them. The CDR3 loop spans 13 amino acids. Germline CDR1 and CDR2: SGHAT and FQNNGV. The CDR3 nucleotides read TGTGCCAGCAGACAGGACCTTGCCTACGAGCAGTACTTC. This sequence encodes CASRQDLAYEQYF. The variable domain in full, completed from reference TRBV11-2 and TRBJ2-7, reads EAGVAQSPRYKIIEKRQSVAFWCNPISGHATLYWYQQILGQGPKLLIQFQNNGVVDDSQLPKDRFSAERLKGVDSTLKIQPAKLEDSAVYLCASRQDLAYEQYFGPGTRLTVT.